Shown below are 22 T cell receptor beta chains from a single sample sequenced in a study of beta chain features in type 1 diabetes. Overall study findings and caveats: Researchers report that Type 1 diabetes patients had moderately but significantly shorter TCRB CDR3s across all four CD4+ subsets.

These receptors have no known antigen. What was sequenced were expressed TCRB transcripts, since all of the isolated RNA had been reverse transcribed. The protocol was immunoSEQ multiplex PCR, while the TCRdb copy is restricted to in-frame clones and leaves out a portion. This sample has hundreds of thousands of clones; 11% occur once, and the top ten carry more than 0.015%. The source material was naive CD4+ T cells from blood. Receptor source: a man aged 30 to 39 with type 1 diabetes.

This clone was observed a few times. The rearrangement links TRBV21-1 to TRBJ2-4; TRBD1 was called by the table and not checked on the DNA. TRBV21-1 is a listed pseudogene. This CDR3 contains 14 residues. In DNA form, the CDR3 reads TGTGCCAGCACCAAAGACAGGGACAAAAACATTCAGTACTTC. Protein: CASTKDRDKNIQYF.

The DNA of the CDR3 is TGTGCCAGCTCTTTGGGAGGGGTGCCTTTCGAGCAGTACTTC. This codes for CASSLGGVPFEQYF. The V call is TRBV6-6, the J call TRBJ2-7, with TRBD2 matching 7 bases. The length of the CDR3 is 14 residues. V dropped 8 bases and J dropped 6; count of bases not matched to a gene: 13. Germline loops: CDR1 MNHNY, CDR2 SVGAGI (reference sequence).

V is TRBV5-1 and J is TRBJ2-3; 7 nucleotides line up with TRBD2. The V and J ends lost 4 bases and 6 bases, in that order; junction bases with no gene match: 8. CDR1 and CDR2 (germline): SGHRS, YFSETQ. CDR3 length: 14 residues. The CDR3 region has the DNA TGCGCCAGCAGCCTTAGCGGGCCCCCGGATACGCAGTATTTT. Encoded protein: CASSLSGPPDTQYF.

This clone occurred a few times. The V call is TRBV15, the J call TRBJ2-1, with 8 nucleotides matching TRBD2. The germline V gene has CDR1 LNHNV and CDR2 YYDKDF (reference sequence). The CDR3 runs 16 residues. V was pared by 1 base and J by 8 bases, with 10 bases of the junction left unmatched. The CDR3 region has the DNA TGTGCCACCAGCAGAGGATCGCGGGGGGCGACAGATGAGCAGTTCTTC. Amino acids: CATSRGSRGATDEQFF.

In its sample, this clone was seen a few times. The chain joins TRBV19 to TRBJ2-1; D is ambiguous. V lost 5 bases and J lost 0, with 8 bases in between. The germline gives CDR1 LNHDA, CDR2 SQIVND (reference sequence). This CDR3 is built from 14 residues. The DNA for the CDR3 is TGTGCCAGTAGTTCCGGTAGCTCCTACAATGAGCAGTTCTTC. Encoded protein: CASSSGSSYNEQFF.

This clone was found a few times. The chain recombines TRBV7-9 with TRBJ1-4; perhaps TRBD1 as D (5 bases). The CDR3 length is 13 residues. Trimming removed 5 bases from V and 7 bases from J, with 11 bases in between. CDR1 is SEHNR, CDR2 FQNEAQ, per germline (reference sequence). DNA for the CDR3: TGTGCCAGCAGCGCTGGGGGGGGTGAAAAACTGTTTTTT. Protein: CASSAGGGEKLFF. The entire variable domain, with the rest obtained from reference TRBV7-9 and TRBJ1-4, is as follows: DTGVSQNPRHKITKRGQNVTFRCDPISEHNRLYWYRQTLGQGPEFLTYFQNEAQLEKSRLLSDRFSAERPKGSFSTLEIQRTEQGDSAMYLCASSAGGGEKLFFGSGTQLSVL.

Only a few counts were recorded for this clone. This chain links TRBV7-3 with TRBJ2-3, with 7 bases matching TRBD1. Germline loops: CDR1 SGHTA, CDR2 FQGTGA. The trim removed 5 bases at V and 0 bases at J, leaving 8 bases unmatched. This CDR3 is built from 16 residues. CDR3 protein: CASSLQGDPSTDTQYF. The CDR3 DNA sequence: TGTGCCAGCAGCCTGCAGGGGGACCCTAGCACAGATACGCAGTATTTT.

This clone has a handful of counts. This rearrangement joins TRBV10-3 to TRBJ2-7, with TRBD1 matching over 8 bases. Germline loops: CDR1 ENHRY, CDR2 SYGVKD. The CDR3 spans 14 residues. The junction had 9 bases not matched to a gene; V was cut back by 5 bases and J by 6 bases. The CDR3 region has the DNA TGTGCCATCAGTCAACAGGACAGGGTAGGCGAGCAGTACTTC. Protein product: CAISQQDRVGEQYF.

This clone was found a few times. In DNA, the CDR3 is TGTGCCAGTAGTTCTCCCCGACAGGGCCTGAGTTTCTATGGCTACACCTTC. Translation: CASSSPRQGLSFYGYTF. The rearrangement uses TRBV19 and TRBJ1-2; 7 bases align to TRBD1. The CDR3 extends over 17 amino acids. The V gene end was trimmed by 5 bases and the J gene end by 4 bases; junction bases not matched to a gene: 16. Germline V gene data show CDR1 as LNHDA and CDR2 as SQIVND (reference sequence).

The J gene is TRBJ1-2, the V gene TRBV2; D gene unclear. V lost 4 bases, J lost 1 base, and 7 bases lay in between. The CDR3 runs 13 residues. Germline values: CDR1 SNHLY, CDR2 FYNNEI. Written as DNA, the CDR3 is TGTGCCAGCAGTGTCAGCGATAACTATGGCTACACCTTC. Translating it yields CASSVSDNYGYTF.

The chain links TRBV5-1 to TRBJ2-3; 8 bases are shared with TRBD2. Germline loops: CDR1 SGHRS, CDR2 YFSETQ. The junction had 11 bases not matched to a gene; V was cut back by 7 bases and J by 4 bases. The length of the CDR3 is 15 residues. CDR3 sequence reads: CASYGGGGNADTQYF. CDR3 DNA: TGCGCCAGCTACGGCGGCGGGGGGAACGCAGATACGCAGTATTTT. The complete variable domain, with remaining parts taken from reference TRBV5-1 and TRBJ2-3, reads KAGVTQTPRYLIKTRGQQVTLSCSPISGHRSVSWYQQTPGQGLQFLFEYFSETQRNKGNFPGRFSGRQFSNSRSEMNVSTLELGDSALYLCASYGGGGNADTQYFGPGTRLTVL.

This clone was detected a few times. The chain carries TRBV18 and TRBJ1-5; D may be TRBD1 (6 bases). Trimming shortened V by 2 bases and J by 6 bases, and 14 bases separated the two germline ends. This CDR3 region has 15 residues. Germline V lookup: CDR1 KGHSH, CDR2 LQKENI. The CDR3 protein is CASSPDTGSGQPQHF. The CDR3 DNA reads as TGTGCCAGCTCACCAGACACAGGGTCGGGTCAGCCCCAGCATTTT.

The chain uses TRBV6-1 and TRBJ2-5; D gene uncertain. V shed 5 bases and J shed 0 bases, with 7 bases lying between them. CDR3 length: 13 amino acids. The germline V gene has CDR1 MNHNS and CDR2 SASEGT. The CDR3: CASSSQYQETQYF. The CDR3 nucleotides read TGTGCCAGCAGTTCGCAGTACCAAGAGACCCAGTACTTC.

This CDR3 reads CASSPGQPNEKLFF. The CDR3, as DNA: TGTGCCAGCAGCCCGGGACAGCCTAATGAAAAACTGTTTTTT. The chain uses TRBV7-9 and TRBJ1-4; 7 nucleotides match TRBD1. Germline CDR1 is SEHNR and CDR2 is FQNEAQ (reference sequence). The CDR3 runs 14 residues. V gave up 5 bases and J gave up 3 bases; unmatched junction bases: 3.

This clone was detected a few times. This chain connects TRBV19 to TRBJ1-2; TRBD1 aligns across 8 bases. Germline V gene sequence: CDR1 LNHDA, CDR2 SQIVND (reference sequence). The V segment lost 7 bases and the J segment 6 bases; nucleotides outside the gene matches: 16. The CDR3 loop spans 16 amino acids. The DNA of the CDR3 is TGTGCCAGTACCTATACGCTTACGAGGACAGGGAATGGCTACACCTTC. Translation gives CASTYTLTRTGNGYTF.

This clone was counted only a few times. V is TRBV28 and J is TRBJ2-7; weak D call: TRBD2 (5 bases). The germline V and J ends were trimmed by 10 bases and 2 bases, with 12 bases remaining between them. The CDR3 contains 12 residues. Looked up from germline, CDR1 is MDHEN and CDR2 is SYDVKM. CDR3: CAIRGTTYEQYF. DNA for the CDR3: TGTGCCATCCGGGGAACCACCTACGAGCAGTACTTC.

The CDR3 DNA follows: TGTGCCTGGAGTCCCTTTTATAATGAGCAGTTCTTC. Translating it yields CAWSPFYNEQFF. The chain uses TRBV30 and TRBJ2-1; D call uncertain. The CDR3 totals 12 residues. V lost 2 bases to trimming and J lost 7 bases, with 9 bases between them. Germline lookup yields CDR1 GTSNPN and CDR2 SVGIG (reference sequence).

Concerning this clone itself: Additional DNA sequences in this sample encode the identical CDR3. The chain has TRBV7-2 and TRBJ2-5, with D possibly matching TRBD2 (5 bases). V was clipped by 2 bases and J by 4 bases, with 8 bases between them. This CDR3 region has 13 residues. Germline V gives CDR1 SGHTA, CDR2 FQGNSA. The CDR3 DNA sequence: TGTGCCAGCAGCTTACGGGGAGCAGAGACCCAGTACTTC. Protein sequence: CASSLRGAETQYF.

This clone has a handful of counts. The chain uses TRBV18 and TRBJ1-5; D not resolved. V lost 4 bases and J 5 bases, leaving 9 bases between the germline ends. This CDR3 spans 13 amino acids. Germline-derived CDR1 and CDR2 are KGHSH and LQKENI. CDR3 loop: CASSLGRDQPQHF. The DNA of the CDR3 is TGTGCCAGCTCACTAGGGCGGGATCAGCCCCAGCATTTT.

This clone was detected only a few times. The gene calls are TRBV14 and TRBJ2-1; 7 bases fit TRBD2. The CDR3 has 17 amino acids. V dropped 0 bases and J dropped 0; count of bases not matched to a gene: 5. Germline V gene data show CDR1 as SGHDN and CDR2 as FVKESK. The CDR3 protein is CASSQDLGGGSYNEQFF. The DNA of the CDR3 is TGTGCCAGCAGCCAAGATCTTGGCGGGGGCTCCTACAATGAGCAGTTCTTC.

The V call is TRBV7-2, the J call TRBJ2-1; 7 bases fit TRBD1. V trimming: 5 bases; J trimming: 7 bases; junction bases outside the gene matches: 11. The CDR3 runs 15 residues. CDR1 and CDR2 (germline): SGHTA, FQGNSA. Written as DNA, the CDR3 is TGTGCCAGCAGCGTAGACAGGGCCTTCGGGAATGAGCAGTTCTTC. Its translation is CASSVDRAFGNEQFF. Supplemented by reference TRBV7-2 and TRBJ2-1, the full variable domain reads GAGVSQSPSNKVTEKGKDVELRCDPISGHTALYWYRQSLGQGLEFLIYFQGNSAPDKSGLPSDRFSAERTGGSVSTLTIQRTQQEDSAVYLCASSVDRAFGNEQFFGPGTRLTVL.

V is TRBV4-2 and J is TRBJ1-4; 9 bases align to TRBD1. The germline gives CDR1 LGHNA, CDR2 YNFKEQ. This CDR3 is 16 amino acids long. V shed 4 bases and J 5 bases; nucleotides not matched to a gene: 8. The CDR3: CASSRSTTGGNEKLFF. Written as DNA, the CDR3 is TGTGCCAGCAGCCGTTCAACGACAGGGGGGAATGAAAAACTGTTTTTT.